This T cell receptor (beta chain) was retrieved from a study of T cell repertoires in cytomegalovirus infection. Looking at the study overall: Shared public TCR beta signatures pointed to both CMV infection and a matching HLA type. Study-level results: CMV carriers having the relevant HLA were flagged by cumulative public TCR beta family frequency.

Germline assignment: CDR1 LNHDA and CDR2 SQIVND (reference sequence). V lost 5 bases to trimming and J lost 14 bases, with 16 bases between them. This CDR3 contains 13 residues. The table lists this clonotype with a few counts. What it binds is not known. From the reads, TCRdb called clonotypes with MiXCR, one entry per CDR3 protein. Of under 800,000 distinct CDR3 sequences in the sample, approximately 25% were seen once. The TCR sequence derives from a human donor in good health (CMV status not recorded). Some clones in this sample may be carry-over from other donors' samples. The chain uses TRBV19 and TRBJ1-6; D gene unclear. The sample was CD8+ T cells from PBMCs. CDR3 sequence reads: CASSGPGIRTLHF. CDR3 nucleotide sequence: TGTGCCAGTAGTGGACCAGGAATTCGAACCCTCCACTTT.